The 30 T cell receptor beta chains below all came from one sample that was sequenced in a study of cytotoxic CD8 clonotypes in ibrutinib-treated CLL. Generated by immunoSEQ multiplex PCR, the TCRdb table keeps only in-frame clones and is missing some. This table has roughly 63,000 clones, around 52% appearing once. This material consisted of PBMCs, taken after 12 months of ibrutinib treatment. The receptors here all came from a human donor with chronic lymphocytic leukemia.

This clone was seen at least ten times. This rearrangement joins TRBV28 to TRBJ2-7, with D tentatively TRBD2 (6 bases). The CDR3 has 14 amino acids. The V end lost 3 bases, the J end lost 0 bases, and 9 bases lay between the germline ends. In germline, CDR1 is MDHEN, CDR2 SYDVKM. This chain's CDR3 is CASSLGGGSYEQYV. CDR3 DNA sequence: TGTGCCAGCAGTTTGGGGGGTGGCTCCTACGAGCAGTACGTC.

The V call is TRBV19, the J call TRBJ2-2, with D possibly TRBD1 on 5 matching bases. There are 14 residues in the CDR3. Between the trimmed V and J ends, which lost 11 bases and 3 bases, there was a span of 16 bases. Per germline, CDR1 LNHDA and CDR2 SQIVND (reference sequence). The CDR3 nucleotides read TGTGCCTCCCAAGGAGTCAGGGACACCGGGGAGCTGTTTTTT. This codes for CASQGVRDTGELFF.

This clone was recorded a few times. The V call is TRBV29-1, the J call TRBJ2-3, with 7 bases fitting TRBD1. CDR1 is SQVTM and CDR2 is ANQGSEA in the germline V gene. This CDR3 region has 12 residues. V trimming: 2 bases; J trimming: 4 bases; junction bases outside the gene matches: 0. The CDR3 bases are TGCAGCGTTGAACAGGGGGCAGATACGCAGTATTTT. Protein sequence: CSVEQGADTQYF.

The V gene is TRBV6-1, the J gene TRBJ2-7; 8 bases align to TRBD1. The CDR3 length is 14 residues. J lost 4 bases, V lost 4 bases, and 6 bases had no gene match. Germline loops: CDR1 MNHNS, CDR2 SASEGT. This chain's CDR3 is CASSVTGDGYEQYF. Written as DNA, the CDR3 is TGTGCCAGCAGTGTGACAGGGGATGGATACGAGCAGTACTTC.

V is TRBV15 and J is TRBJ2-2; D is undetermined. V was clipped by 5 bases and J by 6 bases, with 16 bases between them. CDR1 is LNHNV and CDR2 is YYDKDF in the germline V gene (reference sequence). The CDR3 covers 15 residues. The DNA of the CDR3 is TGTGCCACCAGCCCTCGCGCACCCCGGGCCGGGGAGCTGTTTTTT. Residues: CATSPRAPRAGELFF.

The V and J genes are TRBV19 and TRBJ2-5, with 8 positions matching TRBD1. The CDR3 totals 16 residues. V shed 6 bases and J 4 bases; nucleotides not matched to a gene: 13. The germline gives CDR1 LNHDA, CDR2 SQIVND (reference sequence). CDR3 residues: CASSQPKWTGPETQYF. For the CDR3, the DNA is TGTGCCAGTAGCCAACCAAAATGGACAGGGCCAGAGACCCAGTACTTC.

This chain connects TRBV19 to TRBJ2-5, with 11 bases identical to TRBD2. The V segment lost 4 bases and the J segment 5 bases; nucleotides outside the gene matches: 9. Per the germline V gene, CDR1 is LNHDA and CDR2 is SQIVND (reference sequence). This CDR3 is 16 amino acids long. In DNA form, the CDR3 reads TGTGCCAGTAGTACCGGTAGCGGGGGGGCTTGGGAGACCCAGTACTTC. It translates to CASSTGSGGAWETQYF.

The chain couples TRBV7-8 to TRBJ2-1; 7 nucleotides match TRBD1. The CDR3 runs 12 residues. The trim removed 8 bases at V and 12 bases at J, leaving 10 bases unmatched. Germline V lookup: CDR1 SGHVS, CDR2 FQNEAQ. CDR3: CASGPTGTVQFF. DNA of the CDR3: TGTGCCAGCGGACCAACAGGGACAGTGCAGTTCTTC.

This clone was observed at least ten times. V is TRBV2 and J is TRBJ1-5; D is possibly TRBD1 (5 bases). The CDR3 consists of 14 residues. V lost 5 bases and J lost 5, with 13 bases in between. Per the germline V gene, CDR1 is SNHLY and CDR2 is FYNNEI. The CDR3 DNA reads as TGTGCCAGCAGTCCCGACCGAGGGGATCAGCCCCAGCATTTT. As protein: CASSPDRGDQPQHF.

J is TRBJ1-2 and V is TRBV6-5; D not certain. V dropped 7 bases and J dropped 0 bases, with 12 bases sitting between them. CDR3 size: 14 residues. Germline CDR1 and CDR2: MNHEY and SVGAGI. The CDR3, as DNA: TGTGCCAGCAATCCCGGGATGTCTAACTATGGCTACACCTTC. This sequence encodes CASNPGMSNYGYTF.

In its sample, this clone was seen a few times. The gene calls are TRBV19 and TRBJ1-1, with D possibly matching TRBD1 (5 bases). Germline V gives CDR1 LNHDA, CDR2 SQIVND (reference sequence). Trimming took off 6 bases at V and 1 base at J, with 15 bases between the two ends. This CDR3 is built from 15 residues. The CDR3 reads CASRTRGVSNTEAFF. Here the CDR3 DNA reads TGTGCCAGTAGGACGAGAGGGGTGTCGAACACTGAAGCTTTCTTT.

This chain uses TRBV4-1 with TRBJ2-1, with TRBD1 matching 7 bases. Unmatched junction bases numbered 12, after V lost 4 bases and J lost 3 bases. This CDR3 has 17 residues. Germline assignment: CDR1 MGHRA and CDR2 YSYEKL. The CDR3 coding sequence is TGCGCCAGCAGCCCAACGGGACAGTTTATTATCTACAATGAGCAGTTCTTC. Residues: CASSPTGQFIIYNEQFF.

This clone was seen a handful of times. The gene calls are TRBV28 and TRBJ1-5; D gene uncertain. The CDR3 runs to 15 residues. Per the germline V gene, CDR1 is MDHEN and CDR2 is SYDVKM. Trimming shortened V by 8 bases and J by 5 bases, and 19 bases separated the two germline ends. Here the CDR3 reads CASCPPVQADQPQHF. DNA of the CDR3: TGTGCCAGCTGCCCCCCCGTCCAGGCCGATCAGCCCCAGCATTTT.

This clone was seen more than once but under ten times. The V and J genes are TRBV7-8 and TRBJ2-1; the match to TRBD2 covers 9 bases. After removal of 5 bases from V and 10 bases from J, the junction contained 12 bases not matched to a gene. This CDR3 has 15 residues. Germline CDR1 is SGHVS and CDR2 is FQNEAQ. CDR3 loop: CASSLGLGLASEQFF. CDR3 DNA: TGTGCCAGCAGCCTGGGTCTGGGACTAGCAAGCGAGCAGTTCTTC.

The CDR3 loop reads CAWSVSGLPPQHF. In DNA, the CDR3 is TGTGCCTGGAGTGTTTCAGGACTTCCGCCCCAGCATTTT. This chain links TRBV30 with TRBJ1-5; D is undetermined. The V end lost 0 bases, the J end lost 9 bases, and 12 bases lay between the germline ends. The CDR3 extends over 13 amino acids. Germline V CDR1 and CDR2: GTSNPN, SVGIG (reference sequence).

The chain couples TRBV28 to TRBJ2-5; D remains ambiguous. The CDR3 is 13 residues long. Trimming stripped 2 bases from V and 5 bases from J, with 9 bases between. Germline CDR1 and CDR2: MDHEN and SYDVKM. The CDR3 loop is CASSLVGLETQYF. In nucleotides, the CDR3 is TGTGCCAGCAGTTTAGTAGGGTTGGAGACCCAGTACTTC.

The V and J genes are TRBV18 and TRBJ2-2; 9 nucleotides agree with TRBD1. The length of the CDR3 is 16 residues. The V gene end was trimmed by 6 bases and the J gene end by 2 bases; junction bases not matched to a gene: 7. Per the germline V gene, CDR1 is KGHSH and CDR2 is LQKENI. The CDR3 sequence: CASSRGTGINTGELFF. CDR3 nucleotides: TGTGCCAGCTCGCGGGGGACAGGGATAAACACCGGGGAGCTGTTTTTT.

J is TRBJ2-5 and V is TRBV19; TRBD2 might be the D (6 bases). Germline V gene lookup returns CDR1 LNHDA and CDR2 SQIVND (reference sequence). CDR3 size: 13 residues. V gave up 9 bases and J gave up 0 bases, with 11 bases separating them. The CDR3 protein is CASAGGNQETQYF. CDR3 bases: TGTGCCAGCGCCGGGGGAAACCAAGAGACCCAGTACTTC. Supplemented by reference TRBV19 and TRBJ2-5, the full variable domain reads DGGITQSPKYLFRKEGQNVTLSCEQNLNHDAMYWYRQDPGQGLRLIYYSQIVNDFQKGDIAEGYSVSREKKESFPLTVTSAQKNPTAFYLCASAGGNQETQYFGPGTRLLVL.

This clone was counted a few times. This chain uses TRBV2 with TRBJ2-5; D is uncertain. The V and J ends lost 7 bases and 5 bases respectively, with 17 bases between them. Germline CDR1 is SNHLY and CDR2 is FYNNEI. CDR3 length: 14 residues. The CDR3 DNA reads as TGTGCCAGCATTGGGCTGGTAGTCACGGAGACCCAGTACTTC. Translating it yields CASIGLVVTETQYF. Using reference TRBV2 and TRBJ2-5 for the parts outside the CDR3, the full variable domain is EPEVTQTPSHQVTQMGQEVILRCVPISNHLYFYWYRQILGQKVEFLVSFYNNEISEKSEIFDDQFSVERPDGSNFTLKIRSTKLEDSAMYFCASIGLVVTETQYFGPGTRLLVL.

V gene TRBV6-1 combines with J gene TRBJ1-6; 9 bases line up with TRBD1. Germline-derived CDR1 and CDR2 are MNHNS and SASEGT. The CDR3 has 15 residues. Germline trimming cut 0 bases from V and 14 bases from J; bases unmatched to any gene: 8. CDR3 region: CASSEAGTGITALHF. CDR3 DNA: TGTGCCAGCAGTGAAGCGGGGACAGGGATTACGGCCCTCCACTTT.

This CDR3 is CASSPVPGQGASNGYTF. The CDR3 region has the DNA TGTGCCAGCTCACCCGTCCCGGGACAGGGAGCTTCGAACGGCTACACCTTC. The rearrangement links TRBV18 to TRBJ1-2; 9 bases match TRBD1. CDR1 KGHSH and CDR2 LQKENI come from the germline V gene. V shed 3 bases, J shed 8 bases, and the junction held 16 bases outside the gene matches. The CDR3 spans 17 residues.

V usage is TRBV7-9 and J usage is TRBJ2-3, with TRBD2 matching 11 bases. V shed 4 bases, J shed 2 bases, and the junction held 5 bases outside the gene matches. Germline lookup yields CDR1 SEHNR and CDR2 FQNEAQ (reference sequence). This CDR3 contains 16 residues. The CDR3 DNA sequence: TGTGCCAGCAGCTCGTATAGCGGGAGGGCCACAGATACGCAGTATTTT. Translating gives CASSSYSGRATDTQYF.

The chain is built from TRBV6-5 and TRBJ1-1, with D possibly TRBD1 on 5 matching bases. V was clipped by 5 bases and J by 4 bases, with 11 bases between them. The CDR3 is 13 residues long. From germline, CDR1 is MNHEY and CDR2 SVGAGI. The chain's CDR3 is CASSVWGITEAFF. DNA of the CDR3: TGTGCCAGCAGTGTTTGGGGCATCACTGAAGCTTTCTTT.

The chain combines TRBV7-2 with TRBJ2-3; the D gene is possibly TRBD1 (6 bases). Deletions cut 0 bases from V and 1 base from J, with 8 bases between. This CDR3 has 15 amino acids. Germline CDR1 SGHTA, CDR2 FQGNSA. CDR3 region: CASSLARGRTDTQYF. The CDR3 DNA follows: TGTGCCAGCAGCTTAGCCAGGGGACGCACAGATACGCAGTATTTT.

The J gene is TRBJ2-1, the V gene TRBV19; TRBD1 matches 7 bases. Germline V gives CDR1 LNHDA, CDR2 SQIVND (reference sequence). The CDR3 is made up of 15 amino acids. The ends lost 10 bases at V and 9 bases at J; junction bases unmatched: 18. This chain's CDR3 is CATRGVGTAIGEQFF. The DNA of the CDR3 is TGTGCCACTCGAGGGGTCGGGACAGCAATCGGTGAGCAGTTCTTC.

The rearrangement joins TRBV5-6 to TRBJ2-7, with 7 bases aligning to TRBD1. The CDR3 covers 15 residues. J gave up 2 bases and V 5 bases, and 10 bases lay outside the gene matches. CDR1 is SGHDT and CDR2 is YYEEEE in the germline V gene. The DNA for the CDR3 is TGTGCCAGCAGGACGACAGGGTCCATCGCCTACGAGCAGTACGTC. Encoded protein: CASRTTGSIAYEQYV.

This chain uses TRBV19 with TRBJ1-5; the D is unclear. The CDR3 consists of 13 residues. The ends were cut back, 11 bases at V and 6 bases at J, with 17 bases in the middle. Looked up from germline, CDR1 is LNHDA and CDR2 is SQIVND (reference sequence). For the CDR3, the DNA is TGTGCCCACGGCGAGGGCTATGGTCAGCCCCAGCATTTT. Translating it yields CAHGEGYGQPQHF.

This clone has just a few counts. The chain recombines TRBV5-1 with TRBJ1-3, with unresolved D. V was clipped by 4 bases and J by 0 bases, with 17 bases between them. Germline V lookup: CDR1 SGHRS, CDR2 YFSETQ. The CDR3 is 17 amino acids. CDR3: CASSARPVENSGNTIYF. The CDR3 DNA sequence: TGCGCCAGCAGCGCCCGGCCGGTAGAAAACTCTGGAAACACCATATATTTT.

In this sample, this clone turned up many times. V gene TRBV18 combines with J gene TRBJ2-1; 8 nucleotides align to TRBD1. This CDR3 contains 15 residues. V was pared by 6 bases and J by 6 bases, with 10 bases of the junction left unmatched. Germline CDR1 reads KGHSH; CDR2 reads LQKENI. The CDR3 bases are TGTGCCAGCTCCCCCGACAGGGGAGTTTCCAATGAGCAGTTCTTC. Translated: CASSPDRGVSNEQFF.

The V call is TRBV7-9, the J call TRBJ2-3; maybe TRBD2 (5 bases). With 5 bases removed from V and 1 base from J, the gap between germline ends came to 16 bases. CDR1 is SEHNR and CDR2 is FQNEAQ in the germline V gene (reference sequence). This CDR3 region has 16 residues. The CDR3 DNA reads TGTGCCAGCAGCATCGCGGGCCACGATGGCACAGATACGCAGTATTTT. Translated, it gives CASSIAGHDGTDTQYF.